The text below deals with one T cell receptor (beta chain). Under the authors' procedure: Reference gene primer amplification yielded estimated nucleated cell counts. TCRdb's copy holds only in-frame clones and misses some; the assay was immunoSEQ multiplex PCR. Clone size and the V and J calls come from that table; the DNA yielded D and trimming. This sample has roughly 290,000 clones, with around nine tenths found just once. The length of the CDR3 is 13 residues. Germline CDR1 is MDHEN and CDR2 is SYDVKM. The V and J ends lost 3 bases and 7 bases respectively, with 9 bases between them. It was during active infection that Seattle patients were enrolled and then longitudinally followed. This sample was taken from a study of blood T cell repertoires in COVID-19. About the research overall: Acute and convalescent COVID-19 specimens originated in the United States, Italy and Spain. The analysed material was cDNA or gDNA that came from T cells, B-cell-depleted T cells, or PBMCs.

The clonotype originates from a woman in her twenties or thirties with COVID-19, enrolled during active disease. Sequences were obtained from peripheral blood. The V gene is TRBV28, the J gene TRBJ1-4; no reliable D call. The CDR3 spells CASSLGGAEKLFF. In nucleotides, the CDR3 is TGTGCCAGCAGTTTGGGAGGAGCTGAAAAACTGTTTTTT.